A single sample gave rise to the 27 T cell receptor beta chains below, sequenced in a study of shared clonotypes between healthy human individuals. Naivety among CD8 cells was defined by CD45RO negativity and positive CCR7 selection, thereby excluding terminally differentiated effector memory CD45RA+ cells. Clones were read by immunoSEQ multiplex PCR, and TCRdb kept only the in-frame ones, dropping some. Among just over 2,000,000 clones listed, roughly 95% were seen once. The specimen was naive CD8+ T cells sorted from blood. Receptors were obtained from a man younger than 35 in good health.

The genes are TRBV7-9 and TRBJ2-5; 9 bases align to TRBD2. V lost 3 bases and J lost 0; bases outside the gene matches: 8. Germline loops: CDR1 SEHNR, CDR2 FQNEAQ (reference sequence). The length of the CDR3 is 17 residues. The CDR3 here is CASSFGSGGVYQETQYF. CDR3 in DNA: TGTGCCAGCAGCTTTGGTAGCGGGGGAGTATACCAAGAGACCCAGTACTTC.

This chain connects TRBV5-1 to TRBJ2-5; no firm D call. CDR1 is SGHRS, CDR2 YFSETQ, per germline. V lost 2 bases to trimming and J lost 2 bases, with 7 bases between them. This CDR3 is 13 amino acids long. This CDR3 reads CASSLRKQETQYF. CDR3 DNA: TGCGCCAGCAGCTTACGAAAGCAAGAGACCCAGTACTTC.

The chain recombines TRBV28 with TRBJ2-5; D is unresolved. This CDR3 spans 13 amino acids. The V end was cut by 2 bases, the J end by 3 bases, with 7 bases between. Germline lookup yields CDR1 MDHEN and CDR2 SYDVKM. The CDR3 nucleotides read TGTGCCAGCAGTTTAACGGTGGAAGAGACCCAGTACTTC. Translated, it gives CASSLTVEETQYF.

The CDR3 protein is CAWSDGAGRNSYSNQPQHF. The CDR3 bases are TGTGCCTGGAGCGATGGGGCAGGGCGAAATTCCTATAGCAATCAGCCCCAGCATTTT. This chain uses TRBV30 with TRBJ1-5; TRBD1 might be the D (5 bases). This CDR3 spans 19 amino acids. Trimming shortened V by 3 bases and J by 0 bases, and 24 bases separated the two germline ends. Germline CDR1 is GTSNPN and CDR2 is SVGIG (reference sequence).

V gene TRBV10-3 combines with J gene TRBJ1-6; D remains unclear. CDR3 size: 16 residues. The germline gives CDR1 ENHRY, CDR2 SYGVKD. The V end lost 2 bases, the J end lost 0 bases, and 8 bases lay between the germline ends. DNA of the CDR3: TGTGCCATCAGTGAGAACGGGTTCTCCTATAATTCACCCCTCCACTTT. Protein sequence: CAISENGFSYNSPLHF.

The chain joins TRBV10-3 to TRBJ2-6, with D possibly TRBD2 on 6 matching bases. CDR1 is ENHRY and CDR2 is SYGVKD in the germline V gene. V was trimmed by 2 bases and J by 0 bases, leaving 8 bases between them. The CDR3 contains 16 residues. The DNA of the CDR3 is TGTGCCATCAGTGAGCCCGGGAGCTCTGGGGCCAACGTCCTGACTTTC. It yields the protein CAISEPGSSGANVLTF.

The chain is built from TRBV6-4 and TRBJ1-4; 7 bases are a match to TRBD1. CDR3 length: 15 residues. With 6 bases clipped from V and 10 bases from J, the junction kept 14 bases outside the gene matches. Germline-derived CDR1 and CDR2 are MRHNA and SNTAGT. CDR3 sequence (DNA): TGTGCCAGCAGCCGTCAGGGGGGGGAAGTTGGAAAACTGTTTTTT. This codes for CASSRQGGEVGKLFF.

The rearrangement links TRBV5-6 to TRBJ1-1; D unclear. Germline-derived CDR1 and CDR2 are SGHDT and YYEEEE. The germline V and J ends were trimmed by 0 bases and 3 bases, with 12 bases remaining between them. The CDR3 is made up of 15 amino acids. The CDR3 protein is CASSLAGDPYTEAFF. Here the CDR3 DNA reads TGTGCCAGCAGCTTGGCCGGCGATCCGTACACTGAAGCTTTCTTT.

V gene TRBV7-9 combines with J gene TRBJ1-1, with 9 bases aligning to TRBD1. In germline, CDR1 is SEHNR, CDR2 FQNEAQ (reference sequence). V lost 5 bases to trimming and J lost 6 bases; unmatched junction nucleotides: 13. The CDR3 is 16 residues long. The chain's CDR3 is CASSQSGTGREPEAFF. In nucleotides, the CDR3 is TGTGCCAGCAGCCAATCAGGGACAGGGAGAGAACCTGAAGCTTTCTTT.

Details on this clone: This CDR3 is also generated by other DNA sequences in the sample. The chain couples TRBV9 to TRBJ2-3, with 7 bases matching TRBD2. J was trimmed by 0 bases and V by 3 bases; bases with no gene match: 1. The CDR3 has 14 amino acids. Germline lookup yields CDR1 SGDLS and CDR2 YYNGEE. As DNA, the CDR3 is TGTGCCAGCAGCGCTAGCGGTAGCACAGATACGCAGTATTTT. Translated: CASSASGSTDTQYF.

The chain carries TRBV5-4 and TRBJ2-1; D remains unclear. CDR1 is SGHNT and CDR2 is YYREEE in the germline V gene (reference sequence). V gave up 0 bases and J gave up 12 bases, with 7 bases separating them. The CDR3 sequence is 11 residues long. The CDR3 here is CASSLAGAQFF. The CDR3 coding sequence is TGTGCCAGCAGCTTGGCCGGAGCGCAGTTCTTC.

CDR3 protein: CASSQVPGGGSHF. The CDR3 DNA reads TGCGCCAGCAGCCAAGTCCCTGGGGGGGGAAGTCATTTT. V and J are TRBV4-1 and TRBJ1-5, with a weak D call TRBD1 (5 bases). Germline CDR1 MGHRA, CDR2 YSYEKL. V was pared by 1 base and J by 16 bases, with 17 bases between. The CDR3 spans 13 residues.

V usage is TRBV11-2 and J usage is TRBJ2-7, with TRBD2 identical over 9 bases. After removal of 0 bases from V and 1 base from J, the junction contained 16 bases not matched to a gene. This CDR3 region has 20 residues. The V gene's germline CDR1 is SGHAT and CDR2 FQNNGV. CDR3 DNA sequence: TGTGCCAGCAGCTTAGATCTTTGGCGGGAGGGCCTTTCGTCGTCCTACGAGCAGTACTTC. This gives the protein CASSLDLWREGLSSSYEQYF.

CDR3 region: CASSLSRADTQYF. The CDR3 nucleotides are TGTGCCAGCAGCTTGTCTCGGGCAGATACGCAGTATTTT. The genes are TRBV5-6 and TRBJ2-3; no clear D gene. The V gene lost 1 base and the J gene lost 4 bases, with 7 bases spanning the gap. Germline V CDR1 and CDR2: SGHDT, YYEEEE. This CDR3 comprises 13 residues.

V usage is TRBV9 and J usage is TRBJ2-1; 8 nucleotides agree with TRBD2. The V gene end was trimmed by 0 bases and the J gene end by 6 bases; junction bases not matched to a gene: 5. This CDR3 region has 15 residues. Germline loops: CDR1 SGDLS, CDR2 YYNGEE. CDR3 coding DNA: TGTGCCAGCAGCGTAGCAGCGGGAGCTGCCAATGAGCAGTTCTTC. Amino acid sequence: CASSVAAGAANEQFF.

V is TRBV7-3 and J is TRBJ1-6; the D gene is possibly TRBD1 (6 bases). The CDR3 loop spans 14 amino acids. V was cut by 5 bases and J by 3 bases, with 8 bases left in between. The germline V gene encodes CDR1 SGHTA and CDR2 FQGTGA. The CDR3 protein is CASSQDSYNSPLHF. The CDR3 nucleotides are TGTGCCAGCAGCCAGGACAGCTATAATTCACCCCTCCACTTT.

In the case of this clone: Since a much larger clone is just one base distant, this may be a read error. Other DNA variants within this sample encode the same CDR3. CDR3 DNA: TGTGCCAGCAGTGCGGGACAGGCCTACGAGCAGTACTTC. It encodes CASSAGQAYEQYF. This sequence joins TRBV6-1 and TRBJ2-7; 8 bases match TRBD1. Trimming took 4 bases from V and 2 from J; bases not matched to a gene: 1. Per germline, CDR1 MNHNS and CDR2 SASEGT. The CDR3 contains 13 residues.

The gene calls are TRBV4-3 and TRBJ2-7; TRBD1 matches 8 bases. The J segment lost 0 bases and the V segment lost 0 bases, leaving 7 bases of the junction unmatched. In germline, CDR1 is LGHNA, CDR2 YSLEER. This CDR3 has 17 amino acids. The CDR3 loop reads CASSQDIGDRSSYEQYF. The CDR3 nucleotides are TGCGCCAGCAGCCAAGACATCGGGGACAGGAGCTCCTACGAGCAGTACTTC.

The genes are TRBV6-6 and TRBJ2-7; D possibly corresponds to TRBD2 (5 bases). Looked up from germline, CDR1 is MNHNY and CDR2 is SVGAGI (reference sequence). Trimming removed 2 bases at V and 0 bases at J, with 11 bases between. This CDR3 has 15 residues. This chain's CDR3 is CASSYGGPSSYEQYF. CDR3 DNA: TGTGCCAGCAGTTACGGAGGCCCCAGCTCCTACGAGCAGTACTTC.

This clone has only one observation. The rearrangement uses TRBV7-6 and TRBJ2-2, with TRBD2 matching 13 bases. Trimming removed 5 bases from V and 6 bases from J; junction bases left unmatched: 6. In germline, CDR1 is SGHVS, CDR2 FNYEAQ. The CDR3 is 16 residues long. In DNA form, the CDR3 reads TGTGCCAGCAGCCCGACTAGCGGGGGGCTTCCCGGGGAGCTGTTTTTT. It codes for CASSPTSGGLPGELFF.

Concerning this clone: The sample carries other DNA sequences with the same CDR3. In nucleotides, the CDR3 is TGTGCCAGCAGCTTGACCGAGAACACTGAAGCTTTCTTT. It encodes CASSLTENTEAFF. The chain combines TRBV7-3 with TRBJ1-1; no definite D call. V dropped 3 bases and J dropped 1 base, with 6 bases sitting between them. CDR1 is SGHTA, CDR2 FQGTGA, per germline. CDR3 length equals 13 residues.

The table lists this clone with a count of one. This rearrangement joins TRBV30 to TRBJ2-7; 8 positions agree with TRBD1. Germline CDR1 and CDR2: GTSNPN and SVGIG (reference sequence). Unmatched junction bases numbered 9, after V lost 3 bases and J lost 5 bases. The CDR3 covers 14 residues. CDR3: CAWSPTGVWHEQYF. CDR3 sequence (DNA): TGTGCCTGGAGCCCGACAGGGGTGTGGCACGAGCAGTACTTC. Using reference TRBV30 and TRBJ2-7 for the parts outside the CDR3, the full variable domain is SQTIHQWPATLVQPVGSPLSLECTVEGTSNPNLYWYRQAAGRGLQLLFYSVGIGQISSEVPQNLSASRPQDRQFILSSKKLLLSDSGFYLCAWSPTGVWHEQYFGPGTRLTVT.

Worth noting for this clone: Other DNA sequences in the sample encode the same CDR3. V is TRBV28 and J is TRBJ2-7, with D tentatively TRBD1 (6 bases). CDR1 is MDHEN, CDR2 SYDVKM, per germline. Trimming left V 2 bases short and J 0 bases short, with 8 bases between. The CDR3 consists of 14 residues. CDR3 residues: CASSLRGISYEQYF. CDR3 DNA: TGTGCCAGCAGTTTAAGGGGGATCTCCTACGAGCAGTACTTC.

This sequence joins TRBV9 and TRBJ2-7, with a tentative D call TRBD1 (5 bases). V lost 0 bases, J lost 7 bases, and 11 bases lay in between. This CDR3 contains 13 residues. CDR1 and CDR2 from the germline V gene are SGDLS and YYNGEE. The CDR3 DNA is TGTGCCAGCAGCGTAGGGGTCGGACAAGAGCAGTACTTC. This sequence encodes CASSVGVGQEQYF.

This clone was recorded once. The J gene is TRBJ2-1, the V gene TRBV10-1; TRBD1 matches at 8 bases. J lost 4 bases, V lost 3 bases, and 8 bases had no gene match. Germline V CDR1 and CDR2: WNHNN, SYGVQD (reference sequence). The CDR3 is made up of 16 amino acids. In DNA, the CDR3 is TGCGCCAGCAGTGACTCGGACAGGGAACGGTACAATGAGCAGTTCTTC. Translating it yields CASSDSDRERYNEQFF.

V gene TRBV2 combines with J gene TRBJ2-1, with TRBD2 identical over 8 bases. J lost 5 bases, V lost 1 base, and 4 bases had no gene match. The CDR3 is made up of 15 amino acids. CDR1 is SNHLY, CDR2 FYNNEI, per germline. CDR3 region: CASSEGLANNNEQFF. The CDR3 DNA reads as TGTGCCAGCAGTGAAGGACTAGCGAACAACAATGAGCAGTTCTTC. Full variable domain (remainder filled in from reference TRBV2 and TRBJ2-1): EPEVTQTPSHQVTQMGQEVILRCVPISNHLYFYWYRQILGQKVEFLVSFYNNEISEKSEIFDDQFSVERPDGSNFTLKIRSTKLEDSAMYFCASSEGLANNNEQFFGPGTRLTVL.

The rearrangement joins TRBV7-9 to TRBJ2-3; the D gene is possibly TRBD2 (6 bases). The CDR3 runs 15 residues. Germline V gene data show CDR1 as SEHNR and CDR2 as FQNEAQ (reference sequence). V lost 5 bases, J lost 0 bases, and 12 bases lay in between. CDR3 nucleotide sequence: TGTGCCAGCAGCCCGGGTAGCGGTAGCACAGATACGCAGTATTTT. It translates to CASSPGSGSTDTQYF.